This T cell receptor (beta chain) appears in the sequencing data of a study of T cells after yellow fever vaccination. The germline V gene has CDR1 MNHEY and CDR2 SVGAGI. The V end was cut by 7 bases, the J end by 1 base, with 12 bases between. This CDR3 is built from 14 residues. TCRdb reprocessed the 5' RACE reads with MiXCR, giving one entry per CDR3 protein. The sample records 300,000 to 350,000 distinct CDR3 sequences, about 4% being singletons. This clonotype was recorded at least ten times. The receptor's source is a young man who received the YFV17D yellow fever vaccine. The chain employs TRBV6-5 and TRBJ2-3; D is ambiguous. The source material was PBMCs, sampled 5 days after the yellow fever booster vaccination. The CDR3 DNA is TGTGCCAGCACCTTAGGCGGTGGCACAGATACGCAGTATTTT. Encoded protein: CASTLGGGTDTQYF.